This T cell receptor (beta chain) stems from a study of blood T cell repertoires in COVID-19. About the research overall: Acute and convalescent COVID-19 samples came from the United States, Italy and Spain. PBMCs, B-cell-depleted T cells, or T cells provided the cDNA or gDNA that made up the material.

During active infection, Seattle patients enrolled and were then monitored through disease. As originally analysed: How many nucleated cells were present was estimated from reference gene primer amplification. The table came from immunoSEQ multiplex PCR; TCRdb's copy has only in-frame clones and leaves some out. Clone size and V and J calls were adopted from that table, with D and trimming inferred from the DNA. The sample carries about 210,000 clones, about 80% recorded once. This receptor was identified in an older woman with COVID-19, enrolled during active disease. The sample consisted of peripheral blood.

The CDR3, as DNA: TGTGCCAGCAGTAGGGAGCCTCAAGAGACCCAGTACTTC. Protein sequence: CASSREPQETQYF. The chain employs TRBV2 and TRBJ2-5; D is possibly TRBD2 (5 bases). This CDR3 comprises 13 residues. The V end was cut by 5 bases, the J end by 2 bases, with 9 bases between. Per germline, CDR1 SNHLY and CDR2 FYNNEI.